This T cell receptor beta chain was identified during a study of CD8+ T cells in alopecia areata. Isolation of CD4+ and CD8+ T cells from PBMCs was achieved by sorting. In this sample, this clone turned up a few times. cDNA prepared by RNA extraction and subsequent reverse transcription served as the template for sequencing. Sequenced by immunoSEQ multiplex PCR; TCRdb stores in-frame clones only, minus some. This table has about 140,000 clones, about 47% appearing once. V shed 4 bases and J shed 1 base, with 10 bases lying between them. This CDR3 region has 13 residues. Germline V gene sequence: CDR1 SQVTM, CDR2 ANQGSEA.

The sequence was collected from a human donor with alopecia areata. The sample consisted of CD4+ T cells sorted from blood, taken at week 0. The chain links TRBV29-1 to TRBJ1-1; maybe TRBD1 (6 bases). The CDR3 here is CSVVPGQNTEAFF. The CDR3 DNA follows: TGCAGCGTTGTCCCGGGACAGAACACTGAAGCTTTCTTT.